This record concerns one TCR beta chain sequence. Its target is not known. From germline, CDR1 is MGHRA and CDR2 YSYEKL. This CDR3 region has 13 residues. The germline V and J ends were trimmed by 1 base and 8 bases, with 8 bases remaining between them. Healthy individuals of Caucasian origin from Russia, aged about 6 to 100, served as donors. Next came a second PCR, run for 7 to 11 cycles, which used a sample-barcoded 5' primer along with a J-beta primer mix. TCRdb used MiXCR to reprocess the 5' RACE reads, holding one entry per CDR3 protein. The table shows about 1.4 million distinct CDR3 sequences, with 55% to 75% occurring only once. The data are from a study of blood T cells in healthy people across ages. Notes on the study in general: Diversity estimates drawn from one million T cells were deemed underestimates. Researchers said unsorted PBMCs prevented a conclusive naive versus antigen-experienced comparison. Any changes in expanded clonotypes were possibly confounded, as donor CMV status remained unknown.

The sequencing input was blood. The chain is built from TRBV4-1 and TRBJ2-2; D is unclear. This clonotype was obtained from a man aged 18 to 29 in good health. The CDR3 here is CASSQAPQGELFF. CDR3 sequence (DNA): TGCGCCAGCAGCCAAGCCCCCCAGGGGGAGCTGTTTTTT.